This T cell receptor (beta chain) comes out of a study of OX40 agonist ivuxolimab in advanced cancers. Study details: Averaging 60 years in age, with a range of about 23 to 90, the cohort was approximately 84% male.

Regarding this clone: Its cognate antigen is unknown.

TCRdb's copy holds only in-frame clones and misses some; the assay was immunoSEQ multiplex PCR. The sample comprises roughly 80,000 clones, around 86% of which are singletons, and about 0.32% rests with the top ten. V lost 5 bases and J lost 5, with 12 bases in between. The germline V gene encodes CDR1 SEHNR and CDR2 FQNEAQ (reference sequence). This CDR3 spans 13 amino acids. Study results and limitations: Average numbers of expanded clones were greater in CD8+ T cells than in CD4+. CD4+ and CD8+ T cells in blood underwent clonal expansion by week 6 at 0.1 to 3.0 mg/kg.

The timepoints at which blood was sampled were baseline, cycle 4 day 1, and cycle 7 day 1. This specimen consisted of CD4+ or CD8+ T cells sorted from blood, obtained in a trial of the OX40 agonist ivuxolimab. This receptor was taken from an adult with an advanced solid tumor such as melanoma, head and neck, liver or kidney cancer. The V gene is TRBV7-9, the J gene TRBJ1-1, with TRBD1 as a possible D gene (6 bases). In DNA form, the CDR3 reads TGTGCCAGCAGCCAGGGGAAGGATACTGAAGCTTTCTTT. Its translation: CASSQGKDTEAFF.